The following is a TCR beta chain sequence with its context. The antigen is undetermined. Using immunoSEQ multiplex PCR, the repertoire was profiled, and TCRdb retains in-frame clones only, with some absent. The data show about 61,000 clones, with about 80% seen just once and approximately 5.9% held by the top ten. These data originate in a study of a mutant IDH1 vaccine in newly diagnosed glioma. In the study overall: With temozolomide cycles, or 4-6 weeks after radiotherapy alone, vaccination was started. The treated population exhibited a male proportion of about 60%, a female proportion of 37.5%, and a mean age of about 40 years. Every participant had undergone radiotherapy, temozolomide, or both before, and most underwent both. Study-wide findings and caveats: Overall, about 93% of patients had vaccine-induced immune responses.

After removal of 5 bases from V and 2 bases from J, the junction contained 10 bases not matched to a gene. CDR1 is ENHRY, CDR2 SYGVKD, per germline. The CDR3 spans 18 residues. Time point meaning: week 11, during vaccination. In the vaccine, a single dose held 300 ug of the mutant IDH1 20-mer peptide, along with topical imiquimod. The receptor was isolated from a man aged 50 or older with glioma. The chain links TRBV10-3 to TRBJ2-7; the match to TRBD2 covers 15 bases. Sequencing used PBMCs, obtained from a glioma patient whose treatment included an IDH1 peptide vaccine. CDR3 protein: CAISPGTSGGSTAYEQYF. The CDR3 nucleotides read TGTGCCATCAGTCCCGGGACTAGCGGGGGGAGTACGGCCTACGAGCAGTACTTC.